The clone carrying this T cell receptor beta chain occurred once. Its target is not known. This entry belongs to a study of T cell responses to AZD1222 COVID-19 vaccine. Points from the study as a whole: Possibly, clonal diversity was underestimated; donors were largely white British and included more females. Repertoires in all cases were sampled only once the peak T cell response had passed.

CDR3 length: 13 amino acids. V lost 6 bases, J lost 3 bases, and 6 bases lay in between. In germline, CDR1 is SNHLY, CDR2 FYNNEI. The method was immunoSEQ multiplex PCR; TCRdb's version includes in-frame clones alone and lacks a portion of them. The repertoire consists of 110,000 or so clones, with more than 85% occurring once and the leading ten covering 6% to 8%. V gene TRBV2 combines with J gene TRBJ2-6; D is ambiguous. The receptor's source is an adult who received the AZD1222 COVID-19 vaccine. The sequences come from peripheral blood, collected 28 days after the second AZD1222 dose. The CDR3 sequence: CASRRVGANVLTF. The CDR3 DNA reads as TGTGCCAGCAGACGAGTTGGGGCCAACGTCCTGACTTTC.